One and the same sample provided the 28 T cell receptor beta chains below, sequenced in a study of CD8+ T cells in alopecia areata. Isolated RNA was reverse transcribed into cDNA used as the sequencing template. Repertoires were generated with immunoSEQ multiplex PCR, while TCRdb's copy carries only in-frame clones and drops some. The table shows around 270,000 clones, with more than 45% occurring only once. The treatment here: oral pan-JAK inhibitor, 5-10 mg twice daily. The sequences come from CD4+ T cells sorted from blood, collected at week 24, from a patient treated with tofacitinib. All receptors derive from a human donor with alopecia areata.

This clone showed up just a few times. V gene TRBV14 combines with J gene TRBJ1-1, with D hard to call. This CDR3 is built from 13 residues. Per the germline V gene, CDR1 is SGHDN and CDR2 is FVKESK. V lost 4 bases and J 2 bases, leaving 8 bases between the germline ends. CDR3 loop: CASSLGDNTEAFF. CDR3 bases: TGTGCCAGCAGCCTTGGGGATAACACTGAAGCTTTCTTT.

V and J are TRBV6-5 and TRBJ2-1, with 8 bases matching TRBD1. Trimming took 6 bases from V and 3 from J; bases not matched to a gene: 7. Germline loops: CDR1 MNHEY, CDR2 SVGAGI. The CDR3 consists of 15 residues. CDR3 protein: CASSRGQVGYNEQFF. In nucleotides, the CDR3 is TGTGCCAGCAGCCGGGGACAGGTTGGCTACAATGAGCAGTTCTTC.

CDR3 residues: CASSSLSEQFF. The DNA for the CDR3 is TGTGCCAGCAGTTCCCTTTCTGAGCAGTTCTTC. The chain has TRBV6-5 and TRBJ2-1; no clear D gene. This CDR3 has 11 amino acids. V shed 4 bases and J shed 9 bases, with 7 bases lying between them. Looked up from germline, CDR1 is MNHEY and CDR2 is SVGAGI.

The J gene is TRBJ1-1, the V gene TRBV7-2; D gene ambiguous. From germline, CDR1 is SGHTA and CDR2 FQGNSA. The CDR3 totals 13 residues. V lost 3 bases, J lost 0 bases, and 5 bases lay in between. The chain's CDR3 is CASSFLVNTEAFF. The CDR3 region has the DNA TGTGCCAGCAGCTTCTTGGTGAACACTGAAGCTTTCTTT.

This clone was seen only once. The chain joins TRBV6-1 to TRBJ2-5, with 7 nucleotides matching TRBD1. Losses at the gene ends were 7 bases for V and 5 bases for J; bases not matched to a gene: 10. Germline CDR1 and CDR2: MNHNS and SASEGT. The CDR3 is made up of 14 amino acids. CDR3 protein: CASTRGPLGETQYF. The CDR3 coding sequence is TGTGCCAGCACAAGGGGGCCCCTTGGGGAGACCCAGTACTTC.

The V gene is TRBV2, the J gene TRBJ2-1; D may correspond to TRBD1 or TRBD2 (6 bases each). In germline, CDR1 is SNHLY, CDR2 FYNNEI. There are 14 residues in the CDR3. With 7 bases removed from V and 7 bases from J, the gap between germline ends came to 17 bases. CDR3 coding DNA: TGTGCCAGCAAGGGGGGCGCTAGCGTGAATGAGCAGTTCTTC. Translated: CASKGGASVNEQFF.

The chain joins TRBV5-1 to TRBJ1-2; no clear D. The ends were cut back, 3 bases at V and 2 bases at J, with 11 bases in the middle. Germline CDR1 is SGHRS and CDR2 is YFSETQ. The CDR3 is 14 amino acids. CDR3 in amino acids: CASSSTASNYGYTF. For the CDR3, the DNA is TGCGCCAGCAGCTCCACAGCCTCCAACTATGGCTACACCTTC.

This clone has just a few counts. V is TRBV11-1 and J is TRBJ2-7; 7 positions agree with TRBD1. Losses at the gene ends were 6 bases for V and 6 bases for J; bases not matched to a gene: 14. This CDR3 region has 15 residues. Germline lookup yields CDR1 SGHAT and CDR2 FQDESV (reference sequence). The CDR3 DNA reads as TGTGCCAGCAGTTACAGGGGTCGGGGAATTCTCGAGCAGTACTTC. This sequence encodes CASSYRGRGILEQYF. The complete variable domain, with remaining parts taken from reference TRBV11-1 and TRBJ2-7, reads EAEVAQSPRYKITEKSQAVAFWCDPISGHATLYWYRQILGQGPELLVQFQDESVVDDSQLPKDRFSAERLKGVDSTLKIQPAELGDSAMYLCASSYRGRGILEQYFGPGTRLTVT.

The V and J genes are TRBV29-1 and TRBJ2-1; 8 bases map to TRBD1. J gave up 9 bases and V 2 bases, and 6 bases lay outside the gene matches. The CDR3 has 13 residues. Looked up from germline, CDR1 is SQVTM and CDR2 is ANQGSEA. The DNA of the CDR3 is TGCAGCGTTGAACGGACAGGGCGGGGTGAGCAGTTCTTC. Residues: CSVERTGRGEQFF.

The genes are TRBV5-1 and TRBJ2-3; D gene ambiguous. Trimming removed 0 bases from V and 0 bases from J, with 8 bases in between. Germline assignment: CDR1 SGHRS and CDR2 YFSETQ. This CDR3 comprises 15 residues. The CDR3 nucleotides are TGCGCCAGCAGCTTGGGACGACTCAGCACAGATACGCAGTATTTT. Translating it yields CASSLGRLSTDTQYF.

The rearrangement uses TRBV6-4 and TRBJ1-6; no firm D call. The CDR3 runs 14 residues. Trimming took off 5 bases at V and 10 bases at J, with 15 bases between the two ends. Germline CDR1 MRHNA, CDR2 SNTAGT. CDR3 sequence reads: CASSSRISQSPLHF. In DNA, the CDR3 is TGTGCCAGCAGTTCGAGGATAAGTCAATCACCCCTCCACTTT.

Of note for this clone: This sample also contains other DNA sequences that code for the same CDR3. V gene TRBV30 combines with J gene TRBJ1-3; D call uncertain. Germline lookup yields CDR1 GTSNPN and CDR2 SVGIG (reference sequence). The CDR3 contains 11 residues. The V end was cut by 2 bases, the J end by 3 bases, with 2 bases between. The CDR3 sequence: CAWSSGNTIYF. Here the CDR3 DNA reads TGTGCCTGGAGTAGTGGAAACACCATATATTTT.

This rearrangement joins TRBV4-3 to TRBJ2-7, with D perhaps matching TRBD2 (5 bases). The CDR3 is made up of 15 amino acids. Per germline, CDR1 LGHNA and CDR2 YSLEER. V lost 1 base to trimming and J lost 3 bases, with 13 bases between them. CDR3 DNA sequence: TGCGCCAGCAGCCAAGTTAGAGGAGGCGGCTACGAGCAGTACTTC. Residues: CASSQVRGGGYEQYF.

The chain has TRBV19 and TRBJ1-6, with D hard to call. V dropped 4 bases and J dropped 10 bases, with 14 bases sitting between them. Germline V gene lookup returns CDR1 LNHDA and CDR2 SQIVND (reference sequence). The CDR3 sequence is 14 residues long. The CDR3 DNA reads TGTGCCAGTAGTAGGAGGGAGGTTCACTCACCCCTCCACTTT. Translating gives CASSRREVHSPLHF.

This clone was recorded a few times. The chain has TRBV29-1 and TRBJ2-7; D call uncertain. With 5 bases removed from V and 2 bases from J, the gap between germline ends came to 13 bases. Germline V CDR1 and CDR2: SQVTM, ANQGSEA. The CDR3 loop spans 13 amino acids. The CDR3 loop is CSVTMLSTYEQYF. For the CDR3, the DNA is TGCAGCGTTACTATGCTATCCACCTACGAGCAGTACTTC.

The V and J genes are TRBV30 and TRBJ1-1; D is possibly TRBD1 (5 bases). The CDR3 sequence is 11 residues long. Germline CDR1 reads GTSNPN; CDR2 reads SVGIG (reference sequence). V dropped 0 bases and J dropped 11 bases, with 10 bases sitting between them. CDR3 region: CAWSVQGRAFF. The CDR3, as DNA: TGTGCCTGGAGTGTCCAGGGAAGGGCTTTCTTT.

This clone was seen a single time. An end of the junction differs from the germline gene, which may be a read error. This chain connects TRBV7-7 to TRBJ2-7; tentatively, D is TRBD1 or TRBD2 (6 bases each). Germline V gene sequence: CDR1 SSHAT, CDR2 FNYEAQ (reference sequence). This CDR3 spans 13 amino acids. The DNA of the CDR3 is TGTGCTAGCAGCAACGGACAGCGGGACGAGCAGTACTTC. It is translated as CASSNGQRDEQYF.

This clone was detected only a few times. The chain recombines TRBV30 with TRBJ1-1, with a tentative D call TRBD1 (5 bases). Trimming removed 4 bases at V and 6 bases at J, with 18 bases between. Germline V gene sequence: CDR1 GTSNPN, CDR2 SVGIG (reference sequence). The CDR3 is 14 residues long. In DNA form, the CDR3 reads TGTGCCTGGACCAAGATGCAGGGTGCCGCTGAAGCTTTCTTT. Protein sequence: CAWTKMQGAAEAFF.

This chain uses TRBV6-5 with TRBJ2-2; D not certain. Trimming removed 4 bases at V and 0 bases at J, with 6 bases between. The CDR3 length is 14 residues. The germline V gene has CDR1 MNHEY and CDR2 SVGAGI. CDR3 nucleotide sequence: TGTGCCAGCAGTTCACTAACGAACACCGGGGAGCTGTTTTTT. Its protein is CASSSLTNTGELFF.

V gene TRBV5-4 combines with J gene TRBJ2-5, with 9 bases matching TRBD2. CDR3 length equals 16 residues. The germline gives CDR1 SGHNT, CDR2 YYREEE (reference sequence). J was trimmed by 4 bases and V by 3 bases; bases with no gene match: 10. CDR3 sequence: CASSSPGTSFGETQYF. The CDR3 DNA follows: TGTGCCAGCAGCTCCCCCGGGACTAGCTTTGGAGAGACCCAGTACTTC. Together with reference TRBV5-4 and TRBJ2-5, the CDR3 gives the full variable domain: ETGVTQSPTHLIKTRGQQVTLRCSSQSGHNTVSWYQQALGQGPQFIFQYYREEENGRGNFPPRFSGLQFPNYSSELNVNALELDDSALYLCASSSPGTSFGETQYFGPGTRLLVL.

V and J are TRBV29-1 and TRBJ1-1; D remains ambiguous. The germline V gene encodes CDR1 SQVTM and CDR2 ANQGSEA. This CDR3 has 13 amino acids. Trimming shortened V by 8 bases and J by 4 bases, and 17 bases separated the two germline ends. The chain's CDR3 is CSLLRVQGTEAFF. In nucleotides, the CDR3 is TGCAGCCTCTTGAGGGTACAAGGCACTGAAGCTTTCTTT.

This chain connects TRBV27 to TRBJ1-1; D gene uncertain. Per germline, CDR1 MNHEY and CDR2 SMNVEV (reference sequence). V was shortened by 6 bases and J by 1 base, with 12 bases between the two germline ends. This CDR3 contains 14 residues. For the CDR3, the DNA is TGTGCCAGCAGAACGCCGGCGACGAACACTGAAGCTTTCTTT. This translates into CASRTPATNTEAFF.

The chain recombines TRBV6-5 with TRBJ1-4; D unclear. Trimming took 5 bases from V and 3 from J, leaving 7 bases between them. This CDR3 has 13 amino acids. From germline, CDR1 is MNHEY and CDR2 SVGAGI. The CDR3 nucleotides are TGTGCCAGCAGTAAGAAGGCTAATGAAAAACTGTTTTTT. Amino acids: CASSKKANEKLFF.

V is TRBV29-1 and J is TRBJ1-6, with 8 bases identical to TRBD1. V was pared by 7 bases and J by 7 bases, with 9 bases of the junction left unmatched. The germline gives CDR1 SQVTM, CDR2 ANQGSEA. CDR3 length: 14 residues. CDR3: CSALPGGGNSPLHF. CDR3 DNA: TGCAGCGCTCTTCCAGGGGGCGGGAATTCACCCCTCCACTTT.

The V and J genes are TRBV7-3 and TRBJ2-2; 9 bases fit TRBD1. J gave up 4 bases and V 1 base, and 7 bases lay outside the gene matches. Germline values: CDR1 SGHTA, CDR2 FQGTGA. CDR3 size: 17 residues. This chain's CDR3 is CASSLKGTGISTGELFF. CDR3 coding DNA: TGTGCCAGCAGCTTAAAGGGGACAGGGATCTCCACCGGGGAGCTGTTTTTT.

The chain joins TRBV19 to TRBJ1-2; the D is unclear. In germline, CDR1 is LNHDA, CDR2 SQIVND (reference sequence). V was clipped by 8 bases and J by 5 bases, with 3 bases between them. CDR3 length equals 9 residues. The CDR3: CASGYGYTF. The CDR3 region has the DNA TGTGCCAGTGGTTATGGCTACACCTTC.

V gene TRBV27 combines with J gene TRBJ1-2; possibly TRBD1 for D (6 bases). This CDR3 comprises 13 residues. Trimming shortened V by 6 bases and J by 5 bases, and 13 bases separated the two germline ends. From germline, CDR1 is MNHEY and CDR2 SMNVEV (reference sequence). For the CDR3, the DNA is TGTGCCAGCAGACCAGGGGACTGGTATGGCTACACCTTC. Protein sequence: CASRPGDWYGYTF.

This clone occurred once. The chain is built from TRBV25-1 and TRBJ1-4; 7 nucleotides align to TRBD1. The CDR3 is 15 amino acids. The junction had 6 bases not matched to a gene; V was cut back by 8 bases and J by 0 bases. Germline-derived CDR1 and CDR2 are MGHDK and SYGVNS. CDR3 nucleotides: TGTGCCAGCGGTAGGGACAGCCCAACTAATGAAAAACTGTTTTTT. This translates into CASGRDSPTNEKLFF. Based on the CDR3 plus reference TRBV25-1 and TRBJ1-4, the full variable domain is EADIYQTPRYLVIGTGKKITLECSQTMGHDKMYWYQQDPGMELHLIHYSYGVNSTEKGDLSSESTVSRIRTEHFPLTLESARPSHTSQYLCASGRDSPTNEKLFFGSGTQLSVL.